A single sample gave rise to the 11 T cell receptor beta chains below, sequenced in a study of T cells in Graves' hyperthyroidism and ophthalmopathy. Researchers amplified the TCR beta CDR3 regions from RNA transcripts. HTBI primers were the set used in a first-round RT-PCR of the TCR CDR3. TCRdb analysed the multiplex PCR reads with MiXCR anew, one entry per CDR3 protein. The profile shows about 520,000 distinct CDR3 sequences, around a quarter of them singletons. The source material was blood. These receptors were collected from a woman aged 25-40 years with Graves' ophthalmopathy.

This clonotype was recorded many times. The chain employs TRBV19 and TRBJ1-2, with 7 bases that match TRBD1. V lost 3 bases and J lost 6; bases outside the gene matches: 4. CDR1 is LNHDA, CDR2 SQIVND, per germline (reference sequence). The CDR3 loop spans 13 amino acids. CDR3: CASSITGTDGYTF. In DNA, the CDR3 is TGTGCCAGTAGTATTACCGGGACAGATGGCTACACCTTC.

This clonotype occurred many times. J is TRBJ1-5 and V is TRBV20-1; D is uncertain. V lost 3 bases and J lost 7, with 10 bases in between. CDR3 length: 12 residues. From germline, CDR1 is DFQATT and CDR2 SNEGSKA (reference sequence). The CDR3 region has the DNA TGCAGTGCTAGTCCGACCTGGCAGCCCCAGCATTTT. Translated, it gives CSASPTWQPQHF.

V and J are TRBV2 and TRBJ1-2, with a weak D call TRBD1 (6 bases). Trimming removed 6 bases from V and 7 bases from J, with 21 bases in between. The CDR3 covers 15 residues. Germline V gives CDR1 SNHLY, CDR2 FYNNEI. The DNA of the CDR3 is TGTGCCAGCAGCTTGGGTCCGTCAGGGGATGGTGGCTACACCTTC. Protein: CASSLGPSGDGGYTF.

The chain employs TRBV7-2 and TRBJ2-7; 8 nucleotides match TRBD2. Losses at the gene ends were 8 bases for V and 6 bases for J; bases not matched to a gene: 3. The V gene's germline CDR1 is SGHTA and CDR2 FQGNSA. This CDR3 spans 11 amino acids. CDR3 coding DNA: TGTGCCAGCCAGCGGGGGCTCGAGCAGTACTTC. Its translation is CASQRGLEQYF.

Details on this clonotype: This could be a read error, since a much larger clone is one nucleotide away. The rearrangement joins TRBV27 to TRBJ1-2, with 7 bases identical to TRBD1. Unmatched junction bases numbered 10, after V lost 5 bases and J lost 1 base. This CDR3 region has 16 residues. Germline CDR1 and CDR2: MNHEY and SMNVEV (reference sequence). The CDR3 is CASSQGRGQNNYGYTF. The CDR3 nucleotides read TGTGCCAGCAGTCAAGGTCGGGGACAGAATAACTATGGCTACACCTTC.

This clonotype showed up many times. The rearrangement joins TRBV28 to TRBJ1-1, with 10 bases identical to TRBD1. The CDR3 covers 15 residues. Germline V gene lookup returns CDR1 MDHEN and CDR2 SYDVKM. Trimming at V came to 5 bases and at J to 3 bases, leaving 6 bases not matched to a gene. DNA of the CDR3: TGTGCCAGCAGTCTCGACAGGGGGCCCTACACTGAAGCTTTCTTT. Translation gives CASSLDRGPYTEAFF. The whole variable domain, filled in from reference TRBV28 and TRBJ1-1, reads DVKVTQSSRYLVKRTGEKVFLECVQDMDHENMFWYRQDPGLGLRLIYFSYDVKMKEKGDIPEGYSVSREKKERFSLILESASTNQTSMYLCASSLDRGPYTEAFFGQGTRLTVV.

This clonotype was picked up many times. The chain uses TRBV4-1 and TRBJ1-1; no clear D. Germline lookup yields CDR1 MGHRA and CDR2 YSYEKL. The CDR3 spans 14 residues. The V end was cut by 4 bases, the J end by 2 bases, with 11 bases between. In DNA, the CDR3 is TGCGCCAGCAGCCCCATCGGCAGAAACACTGAAGCTTTCTTT. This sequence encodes CASSPIGRNTEAFF.

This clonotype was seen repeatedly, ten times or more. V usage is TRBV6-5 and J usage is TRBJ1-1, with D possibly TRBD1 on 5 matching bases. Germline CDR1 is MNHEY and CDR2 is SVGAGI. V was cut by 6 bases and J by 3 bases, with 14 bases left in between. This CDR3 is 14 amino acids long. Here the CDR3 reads CASRYGTSDTEAFF. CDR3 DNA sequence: TGTGCCAGCAGATACGGGACCAGCGACACTGAAGCTTTCTTT.

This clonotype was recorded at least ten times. CDR3 amino acids: CATSRVGRLSGNTIYF. CDR3 coding DNA: TGTGCCACCAGCAGAGTCGGACGGCTCTCTGGAAACACCATATATTTT. The V gene is TRBV15, the J gene TRBJ1-3, with D uncertain. V dropped 1 base and J dropped 0 bases, with 10 bases sitting between them. CDR1 and CDR2 (germline): LNHNV, YYDKDF (reference sequence). CDR3 size: 16 residues.

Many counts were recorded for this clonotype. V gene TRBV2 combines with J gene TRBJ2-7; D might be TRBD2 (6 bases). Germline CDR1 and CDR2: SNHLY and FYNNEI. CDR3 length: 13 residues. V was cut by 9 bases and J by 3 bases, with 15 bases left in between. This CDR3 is CARRLAGNYEQYF. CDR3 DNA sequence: TGTGCCAGACGCCTGGCGGGGAACTACGAGCAGTACTTC.

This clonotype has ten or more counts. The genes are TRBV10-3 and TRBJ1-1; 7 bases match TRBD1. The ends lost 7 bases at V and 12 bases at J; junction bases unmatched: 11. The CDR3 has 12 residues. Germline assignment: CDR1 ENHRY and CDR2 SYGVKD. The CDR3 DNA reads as TGTGCCATCACGGCCCCTACAGGGGTGACTTTCTTT. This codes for CAITAPTGVTFF.